The 20 T cell receptor beta chains below all came from one sample that was sequenced in a study of cytomegalovirus exposure and HLA in healthy donors. 60 Vbeta and 13 Jbeta primers were used in PCR. TCRdb's table, derived via immunoSEQ multiplex PCR, lists solely in-frame clones and lacks some. The table lists about 200,000 clones, 77% of them singletons. The sample comprised PBMCs. All receptors come from a woman in her twenties or thirties in good health and CMV-seropositive.

This clone was detected only a few times. The V call is TRBV27, the J call TRBJ2-2; D perhaps matches TRBD1 (5 bases). The CDR3 spans 14 residues. Germline-derived CDR1 and CDR2 are MNHEY and SMNVEV (reference sequence). V was trimmed by 5 bases and J by 4 bases, leaving 11 bases between them. CDR3 sequence: CASSAQRGTGELFF. The CDR3 nucleotides read TGTGCCAGCAGTGCCCAAAGGGGCACCGGGGAGCTGTTTTTT.

The V and J genes are TRBV29-1 and TRBJ1-5; 9 bases align to TRBD1. CDR1 and CDR2 (germline): SQVTM, ANQGSEA. With 4 bases clipped from V and 11 bases from J, the junction kept 18 bases outside the gene matches. This CDR3 has 16 residues. The CDR3 reads CSVVTVGTGRPRAQHF. CDR3 coding DNA: TGCAGCGTTGTAACTGTAGGGACAGGGAGACCGAGGGCCCAGCATTTT.

The chain combines TRBV7-2 with TRBJ2-4; unclear D gene. Per germline, CDR1 SGHTA and CDR2 FQGNSA. CDR3 length: 13 amino acids. Trimming removed 1 base at V and 15 bases at J, with 16 bases between. This CDR3 is CASSLETEVERYF. The CDR3 nucleotides are TGTGCCAGCAGCTTAGAAACCGAGGTCGAACGGTACTTC.

The chain uses TRBV2 and TRBJ1-1, with TRBD1 identical over 9 bases. CDR1 and CDR2 from the germline V gene are SNHLY and FYNNEI. With V trimmed by 1 base and J by 0 bases, 6 bases remained unmatched. The CDR3 has 17 amino acids. The CDR3 sequence: CASSEGTGGGMNTEAFF. Here the CDR3 DNA reads TGTGCCAGCAGTGAAGGCACAGGGGGCGGAATGAACACTGAAGCTTTCTTT.

This clone was observed a few times. The chain combines TRBV5-8 with TRBJ2-5, with D unresolved. The CDR3 has 15 residues. Trimming removed 0 bases at V and 4 bases at J, with 13 bases between. Germline CDR1 is SGHTS and CDR2 is YDEGEE. The CDR3 DNA is TGTGCCAGCAGCTTGGTTTGGCCCCAGCGAGAGACCCAGTACTTC. It codes for CASSLVWPQRETQYF.

J is TRBJ1-1 and V is TRBV10-3, with D unresolved. Between the trimmed V and J ends, which lost 4 bases and 1 base, there was a span of 7 bases. The CDR3 length is 13 residues. Germline CDR1 is ENHRY and CDR2 is SYGVKD. The CDR3 nucleotides read TGTGCCATCAGTGTCAACAGGAACACTGAAGCTTTCTTT. Its protein product is CAISVNRNTEAFF.

The V and J genes are TRBV18 and TRBJ1-1, with TRBD1 identical over 7 bases. This CDR3 region has 16 residues. With V trimmed by 2 bases and J by 4 bases, 10 bases remained unmatched. Germline CDR1 KGHSH, CDR2 LQKENI. CDR3 loop: CASSPRTGQEGTEAFF. The CDR3 nucleotides are TGTGCCAGCTCACCAAGGACAGGCCAAGAGGGCACTGAAGCTTTCTTT.

The CDR3 here is CASSPSAGIRTEKLFF. CDR3 coding DNA: TGTGCCAGCTCACCTTCGGCCGGGATCAGGACCGAAAAACTGTTTTTT. V usage is TRBV18 and J usage is TRBJ1-4; D is ambiguous. Germline CDR1 is KGHSH and CDR2 is LQKENI. The CDR3 covers 16 residues. Deletions cut 3 bases from V and 8 bases from J, with 19 bases between.

The chain is built from TRBV11-3 and TRBJ2-7, with TRBD2 as a possible D gene (5 bases). The CDR3 loop spans 15 amino acids. CDR1 is SGHNT, CDR2 YENEEA, per germline. Between the trimmed V and J ends, which lost 5 bases and 3 bases, there was a span of 17 bases. CDR3 sequence reads: CASSQSVTGSYEQYF. In DNA form, the CDR3 reads TGTGCCAGCAGCCAATCTGTAACGGGGAGCTACGAGCAGTACTTC.

This chain joins TRBV7-3 and TRBJ2-1, with TRBD2 matching over 10 bases. Germline V gene sequence: CDR1 SGHTA, CDR2 FQGTGA. The CDR3 runs to 17 residues. With V trimmed by 1 base and J by 9 bases, 12 bases remained unmatched. CDR3 sequence (DNA): TGTGCCAGCAGCTTAAGGAGCGGGAGGGCCATTTTCAGTGAGCAGTTCTTC. It translates to CASSLRSGRAIFSEQFF.

The J gene is TRBJ1-4, the V gene TRBV7-2; 9 bases are a match to TRBD1. This CDR3 is built from 14 residues. CDR1 is SGHTA and CDR2 is FQGNSA in the germline V gene. J was trimmed by 8 bases and V by 5 bases; bases with no gene match: 6. This CDR3 is CASSQDRGYEKLFF. The CDR3, as DNA: TGTGCCAGCAGCCAGGACAGGGGATACGAAAAACTGTTTTTT.

This clone appeared a few times. The chain's CDR3 is CASYDGYSGNTIYF. For the CDR3, the DNA is TGTGCCAGTTACGACGGGTACTCTGGAAACACCATATATTTT. The J gene is TRBJ1-3, the V gene TRBV19, with no clear D. Germline loops: CDR1 LNHDA, CDR2 SQIVND (reference sequence). The CDR3 runs 14 residues. V dropped 8 bases and J dropped 0 bases, with 11 bases sitting between them.

The gene calls are TRBV2 and TRBJ1-2; D may be TRBD1 (5 bases). Germline-derived CDR1 and CDR2 are SNHLY and FYNNEI. This CDR3 is built from 13 residues. V dropped 6 bases and J dropped 8 bases, with 16 bases sitting between them. CDR3 sequence reads: CASRMTGDWGYTF. The CDR3 bases are TGTGCCAGCAGAATGACCGGGGACTGGGGCTACACCTTC.

The rearrangement links TRBV9 to TRBJ1-2; 9 nucleotides line up with TRBD1. The junction had 14 bases not matched to a gene; V was cut back by 4 bases and J by 7 bases. The CDR3 has 16 amino acids. Germline CDR1 reads SGDLS; CDR2 reads YYNGEE. The CDR3 region is CASSPLLSTGGSGYTF. The CDR3 nucleotides read TGTGCCAGCAGCCCCCTCCTGTCGACAGGGGGGAGTGGCTACACCTTC.

The chain recombines TRBV19 with TRBJ2-7; 7 positions agree with TRBD2. The CDR3 is 14 amino acids. The V and J ends lost 5 bases and 2 bases, in that order; junction bases with no gene match: 6. CDR1 is LNHDA and CDR2 is SQIVND in the germline V gene (reference sequence). CDR3 loop: CASSAGLGAYEQYF. CDR3 coding DNA: TGTGCCAGTAGTGCTGGACTAGGCGCCTACGAGCAGTACTTC.

This clone has only one observation. This chain uses TRBV18 with TRBJ1-5; perhaps TRBD1 as D (5 bases). The CDR3 has 17 amino acids. Germline CDR1 reads KGHSH; CDR2 reads LQKENI. V was trimmed by 1 base and J by 5 bases, leaving 18 bases between them. CDR3 residues: CASSPQRGRVSHQPQHF. CDR3 in DNA: TGTGCCAGCTCACCACAAAGGGGCAGGGTATCCCATCAGCCCCAGCATTTT.

The rearrangement uses TRBV6-4 and TRBJ2-1, with TRBD2 matching over 8 bases. V was clipped by 8 bases and J by 9 bases; unmatched bases: 12. The CDR3 has 14 residues. Germline CDR1 is MRHNA and CDR2 is SNTAGT. CDR3 amino acids: CASARGAGVAEQFF. The CDR3 region has the DNA TGTGCCAGCGCCCGGGGAGCGGGAGTAGCTGAGCAGTTCTTC.

The chain is built from TRBV7-3 and TRBJ2-5; TRBD1 aligns across 11 bases. The J segment lost 2 bases and the V segment lost 5 bases, leaving 4 bases of the junction unmatched. Germline V gives CDR1 SGHTA, CDR2 FQGTGA. This CDR3 contains 15 residues. CDR3 sequence reads: CASSVGTGGQETQYF. In DNA form, the CDR3 reads TGTGCCAGCAGCGTCGGGACAGGGGGGCAAGAGACCCAGTACTTC.

The CDR3 bases are TGTGCCAGCAGCCAATCCGTCCCGCGCGGGCCCCAAGAGACCCAGTACTTC. This codes for CASSQSVPRGPQETQYF. This chain uses TRBV4-2 with TRBJ2-5; possibly TRBD2 for D (5 bases). From germline, CDR1 is LGHNA and CDR2 YNFKEQ. The CDR3 is 17 amino acids. V gave up 2 bases and J gave up 1 base, with 17 bases separating them.

The chain combines TRBV2 with TRBJ2-7; the D is unclear. The V and J ends lost 6 bases and 3 bases respectively, with 6 bases between them. This CDR3 has 11 residues. Germline loops: CDR1 SNHLY, CDR2 FYNNEI. The CDR3 DNA follows: TGTGCCAGCAGCCCGGTCTACGAGCAGTACTTC. As protein: CASSPVYEQYF.